The text below deals with one TCR beta chain. The antigen it binds to is not known. Base qualities were left out, and no much larger clone turns up one base away. The method behind the library was the immunoSEQ multiplex PCR assay. Imported from immuneACCESS, the table was reduced by TCRdb to in-frame sequences with V and J called. These copies leave out some clones; in studies compared against another copy, an unresolved V gene accounts for under half, and the cause of the remainder is not known. For this sample the table gives approximately 44,000 clones, of which around 75% were detected only once. The ten most abundant clones make up about a sixth of the sample. The germline V gene gives CDR1 as MDHEN and CDR2 as SYDVKM. Including cysteine and phenylalanine, the CDR3 has 15 amino acids. The entry retains the CDR3 DNA only, 45 bases that are in frame from base 1. V and J are trimmed by 6 bases and 9 bases, and the gene matches miss 12 bases of the junction.

The data were taken from a study of control samples from healthy donors and cancer patients (TCRdb year 2020). In this chain, TRBV28 is recombined with TRBJ2-1; 9 of the junction bases match TRBD2. The source material was formalin-fixed, paraffin-embedded tissue. This clonotype originated in a male donor with melanoma. The base sequence is TGTGCCAGCAGCCCTGGGGCAGCGGGAGGTCTTGAGCAGTTCTTC. Translated, this gives CASSPGAAGGLEQFF.